This TCR beta chain appears in the sequencing data of a study of control samples from healthy donors and cancer patients. Some clones are missing from TCRdb's copy, which holds only in-frame ones; the method was immunoSEQ multiplex PCR. The sample carries about 130,000 clones, around 94% recorded once. The CDR3 is 16 amino acids. Trimming shortened V by 1 base and J by 1 base, and 14 bases separated the two germline ends. Germline V gene lookup returns CDR1 SGHRS and CDR2 YFSETQ. This receptor was obtained from a man aged 60 to 75 with colorectal cancer. The rearrangement links TRBV5-1 to TRBJ1-1; a possible D gene is TRBD1 (5 bases). Sequencing input: PBMCs. This CDR3 is CASSLYTGLRNTEAFF. The DNA of the CDR3 is TGCGCCAGCAGCTTGTATACGGGACTCCGGAACACTGAAGCTTTCTTT.